Each of the 13 T cell receptor beta chains below was sequenced from the same sample in a study of blood T cells in healthy people across ages. The authors ran a second PCR of about 6 to 11 cycles using a sample-barcoded 5' primer and a J-beta primer mix. TCRdb reprocessed the 5' RACE reads with MiXCR, giving one entry per CDR3 protein. The sample gives 1.5 million to 1.8 million distinct CDR3 sequences, roughly two fifths of which show up once; roughly 3.7% is in the top ten. The source material was blood. The receptors were sampled from a woman aged 18-30 years in good health.

This clonotype turned up a few times. This chain connects TRBV4-3 to TRBJ1-1; tentatively, D is TRBD1 (6 bases). V shed 3 bases and J shed 3 bases, with 14 bases lying between them. Germline lookup yields CDR1 LGHNA and CDR2 YSLEER. The CDR3 covers 15 residues. The CDR3: CASSQEPGHYTEAFF. Here the CDR3 DNA reads TGCGCCAGCAGCCAGGAACCGGGACACTACACTGAAGCTTTCTTT.

The CDR3 sequence is CASSPVPQGKDSPLHF. The CDR3 DNA reads TGCGCCAGCAGCCCTGTACCGCAGGGGAAAGATTCACCCCTCCACTTT. This sequence joins TRBV4-3 and TRBJ1-6, with D maybe TRBD1 (6 bases). V was shortened by 4 bases and J by 8 bases, with 18 bases between the two germline ends. CDR3 length: 16 amino acids. Germline lookup yields CDR1 LGHNA and CDR2 YSLEER.

In its sample, this clonotype was seen a few times. The rearrangement uses TRBV7-3 and TRBJ1-2, with 7 bases aligning to TRBD1. The germline V gene encodes CDR1 SGHTA and CDR2 FQGTGA. V dropped 5 bases and J dropped 0; count of bases not matched to a gene: 6. This CDR3 has 15 residues. The CDR3 region is CASSPGQNPNYGYTF. The DNA of the CDR3 is TGTGCCAGCAGCCCGGGACAGAACCCTAACTATGGCTACACCTTC.

V and J are TRBV15 and TRBJ1-5; 7 bases align to TRBD1. V dropped 5 bases and J dropped 6; count of bases not matched to a gene: 10. The CDR3 contains 15 residues. The germline gives CDR1 LNHNV, CDR2 YYDKDF (reference sequence). For the CDR3, the DNA is TGTGCCACCAGCCGGGACAGTTCAATGGGTCAGCCCCAGCATTTT. It is translated as CATSRDSSMGQPQHF.

This clonotype was seen at least ten times. This chain joins TRBV4-1 and TRBJ1-2, with a possible D match to TRBD1 (5 bases). The CDR3 is made up of 14 amino acids. Per the germline V gene, CDR1 is MGHRA and CDR2 is YSYEKL. V lost 2 bases and J lost 9, with 16 bases in between. The CDR3 DNA sequence: TGCGCCAGCAGCCAACTAGTCCGAGGGGCGAGCTACACCTTC. This gives the protein CASSQLVRGASYTF.

V is TRBV14 and J is TRBJ2-1; 10 nucleotides align to TRBD2. After removal of 3 bases from V and 4 bases from J, the junction contained 3 bases not matched to a gene. Germline CDR1 SGHDN, CDR2 FVKESK. The CDR3 consists of 15 residues. In DNA, the CDR3 is TGTGCCAGCAGCCATCCTAGCGGGAGTTACAATGAGCAGTTCTTC. Translated: CASSHPSGSYNEQFF. Drawing the rest from reference TRBV14 and TRBJ2-1, the complete variable domain is EAGVTQFPSHSVIEKGQTVTLRCDPISGHDNLYWYRRVMGKEIKFLLHFVKESKQDESGMPNNRFLAERTGGTYSTLKVQPAELEDSGVYFCASSHPSGSYNEQFFGPGTRLTVL.

The chain recombines TRBV6-2 or TRBV6-3 with TRBJ2-4; D unresolved. The J call may be wrong; the DNA end is better matched by TRBJ2-7. The germline gives CDR1 MNHEY, CDR2 SVGEGT. The CDR3 covers 13 residues. CDR3 protein: CASSYVQFYEQYF. For the CDR3, the DNA is TGTGCCAGCAGTTATGTACAGTTCTACGAGCAGTACTTC.

In its sample, this clonotype was seen a few times. The chain uses TRBV29-1 and TRBJ2-7; TRBD1 agrees at 7 bases. There are 16 residues in the CDR3. Per the germline V gene, CDR1 is SQVTM and CDR2 is ANQGSEA. The ends lost 4 bases at V and 3 bases at J; junction bases unmatched: 15. The CDR3 region is CSVGWVTGPGRYEQYF. The CDR3 region has the DNA TGCAGCGTTGGGTGGGTGACAGGGCCGGGGCGCTACGAGCAGTACTTC.

This rearrangement joins TRBV14 to TRBJ2-1; TRBD2 agrees at 14 bases. Per germline, CDR1 SGHDN and CDR2 FVKESK. Trimming cost V 3 bases and J 10 bases; bases outside gene matches: 5. The CDR3 sequence is 15 residues long. The CDR3 is CASSQGLAGVEEQFF. CDR3 nucleotides: TGTGCCAGCAGCCAGGGACTAGCGGGAGTCGAAGAGCAGTTCTTC.

The V call is TRBV7-2, the J call TRBJ2-1; 10 bases are a match to TRBD2. V lost 1 base to trimming and J lost 7 bases; unmatched junction nucleotides: 16. This CDR3 comprises 19 residues. The germline CDR1 and CDR2 sequences are SGHTA and FQGNSA. This CDR3 reads CASSLVTLGIPGLANEQFF. The CDR3, as DNA: TGTGCCAGCAGCTTAGTTACCCTGGGGATTCCGGGACTAGCGAATGAGCAGTTCTTC.

V is TRBV12-3 or TRBV12-4 and J is TRBJ2-2; 12 bases fit TRBD1. CDR3 size: 14 residues. J lost 9 bases, V lost 6 bases, and 5 bases had no gene match. CDR3: CASRSGQGAWELFF. The CDR3 bases are TGTGCCAGCAGATCGGGACAGGGGGCGTGGGAGCTGTTTTTT.

This clonotype was counted ten times or more. The chain employs TRBV10-3 and TRBJ2-3; 10 nucleotides line up with TRBD2. The CDR3 has 15 residues. The germline CDR1 and CDR2 sequences are ENHRY and SYGVKD. J lost 4 bases, V lost 3 bases, and 4 bases had no gene match. The CDR3 loop reads CAISESGRAPDTQYF. The CDR3, as DNA: TGTGCCATCAGTGAAAGCGGGAGGGCCCCAGATACGCAGTATTTT.

The chain combines TRBV4-1 with TRBJ2-1; D perhaps matches TRBD1 (6 bases). The CDR3 totals 15 residues. V lost 4 bases, J lost 8 bases, and 18 bases lay in between. The germline V gene encodes CDR1 MGHRA and CDR2 YSYEKL. The CDR3 bases are TGCGCCAGCAGCCCGGGACACTTAATGATAGATGAGCAGTTCTTC. Protein product: CASSPGHLMIDEQFF.